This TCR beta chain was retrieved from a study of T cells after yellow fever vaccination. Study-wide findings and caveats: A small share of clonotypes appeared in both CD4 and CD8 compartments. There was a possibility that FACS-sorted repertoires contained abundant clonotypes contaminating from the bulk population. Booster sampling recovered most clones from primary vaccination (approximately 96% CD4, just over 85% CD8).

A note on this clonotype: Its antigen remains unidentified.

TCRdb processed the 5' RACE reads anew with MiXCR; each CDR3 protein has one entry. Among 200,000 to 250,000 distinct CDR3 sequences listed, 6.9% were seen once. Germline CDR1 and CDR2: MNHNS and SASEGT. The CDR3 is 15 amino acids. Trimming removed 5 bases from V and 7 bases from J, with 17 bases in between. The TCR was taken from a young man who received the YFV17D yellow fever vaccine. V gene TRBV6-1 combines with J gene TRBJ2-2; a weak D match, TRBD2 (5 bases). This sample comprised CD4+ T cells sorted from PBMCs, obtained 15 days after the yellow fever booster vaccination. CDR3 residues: CASSRLSWTVGELFF. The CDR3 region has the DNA TGTGCCAGCAGTCGACTATCGTGGACTGTCGGGGAGCTGTTTTTT.